A single sample is the source of the 18 T cell receptor beta chains below, sequenced in a study of blood T cell repertoires in COVID-19. Libraries were prepared by immunoSEQ multiplex PCR; TCRdb keeps only in-frame clonotypes and omits some of them. This table holds 45,000 to 60,000 clones, 90% to 95% found once. What was sequenced was peripheral blood. These receptors all stem from a man aged 45-65 years with acute or convalescent COVID-19.

The sample holds a few counts of this clone. As DNA, the CDR3 is TGTGCCACCAGTGATCCTCGACTAGCGGGAGGAGAGCAGTTCTTC. Its translation: CATSDPRLAGGEQFF. The J gene is TRBJ2-1, the V gene TRBV24-1; TRBD2 agrees at 13 bases. CDR1 is KGHDR and CDR2 is SFDVKD in the germline V gene. Losses at the gene ends were 3 bases for V and 10 bases for J; bases not matched to a gene: 5. The CDR3 contains 15 residues.

V gene TRBV19 combines with J gene TRBJ2-7; 10 positions agree with TRBD2. Germline values: CDR1 LNHDA, CDR2 SQIVND (reference sequence). The CDR3 totals 14 residues. With V trimmed by 5 bases and J by 0 bases, 1 base remained unmatched. The CDR3 nucleotides are TGTGCCAGTAGTTGGACTAGCGGCTCCTACGAGCAGTACTTC. Residues: CASSWTSGSYEQYF. The whole variable domain, filled in from reference TRBV19 and TRBJ2-7, reads DGGITQSPKYLFRKEGQNVTLSCEQNLNHDAMYWYRQDPGQGLRLIYYSQIVNDFQKGDIAEGYSVSREKKESFPLTVTSAQKNPTAFYLCASSWTSGSYEQYFGPGTRLTVT.

The chain carries TRBV19 and TRBJ1-3; D is uncertain. V lost 3 bases and J 0 bases, leaving 9 bases between the germline ends. The V gene's germline CDR1 is LNHDA and CDR2 SQIVND (reference sequence). This CDR3 is 15 amino acids long. The CDR3 DNA reads TGTGCCAGTAGTATCGCAGACAACTCTGGAAACACCATATATTTT. Amino acid sequence: CASSIADNSGNTIYF.

This chain connects TRBV10-2 to TRBJ2-3, with TRBD2 as a possible D gene (6 bases). This CDR3 is 11 amino acids long. Germline values: CDR1 WSHSY, CDR2 SAAADI. V lost 4 bases and J lost 11, with 10 bases in between. The CDR3 nucleotides read TGCGCCAGCAGTGCGCAGGGAGGGCAGTATTTT. Residues: CASSAQGGQYF.

This chain joins TRBV29-1 and TRBJ1-2; D is perhaps TRBD1 (6 bases). This CDR3 has 16 residues. V lost 4 bases, J lost 4 bases, and 22 bases lay in between. Germline V gene lookup returns CDR1 SQVTM and CDR2 ANQGSEA. The CDR3 spells CSVGSVRGGGGYGYTF. Here the CDR3 DNA reads TGCAGCGTTGGATCCGTTCGGGGGGGCGGGGGCTATGGCTACACCTTC. Supplemented by reference TRBV29-1 and TRBJ1-2, the full variable domain reads SAVISQKPSRDICQRGTSLTIQCQVDSQVTMMFWYRQQPGQSLTLIATANQGSEATYESGFVIDKFPISRPNLTFSTLTVSNMSPEDSSIYLCSVGSVRGGGGYGYTFGSGTRLTVV.

The rearrangement uses TRBV15 and TRBJ1-1, with 10 nucleotides matching TRBD1. The CDR3 sequence is 14 residues long. From germline, CDR1 is LNHNV and CDR2 YYDKDF (reference sequence). Trimming at V came to 1 base and at J to 6 bases, leaving 2 bases not matched to a gene. CDR3 region: CATSRAGTGAEAFF. CDR3 DNA: TGTGCCACCAGCAGAGCCGGGACAGGGGCTGAAGCTTTCTTT. The full variable domain, with the rest looked up from reference TRBV15 and TRBJ1-1, is DAMVIQNPRYQVTQFGKPVTLSCSQTLNHNVMYWYQQKSSQAPKLLFHYYDKDFNNEADTPDNFQSRRPNTSFCFLDIRSPGLGDTAMYLCATSRAGTGAEAFFGQGTRLTVV.

The chain recombines TRBV18 with TRBJ1-4; 8 bases match TRBD1. This CDR3 region has 16 residues. Germline V CDR1 and CDR2: KGHSH, LQKENI. V shed 1 base and J 3 bases; nucleotides not matched to a gene: 4. The CDR3 DNA sequence: TGTGCCAGCTCACCACGTTACAGGGGGGCTAATGAAAAACTGTTTTTT. It specifies CASSPRYRGANEKLFF.

The genes are TRBV19 and TRBJ1-5; 8 nucleotides agree with TRBD1. The CDR3 is made up of 12 amino acids. Unmatched junction bases numbered 4, after V lost 9 bases and J lost 6 bases. Germline CDR1 LNHDA, CDR2 SQIVND (reference sequence). CDR3 loop: CASRQGLQPQHF. DNA of the CDR3: TGTGCCAGCCGACAGGGGCTTCAGCCCCAGCATTTT. Supplemented by reference TRBV19 and TRBJ1-5, the full variable domain reads DGGITQSPKYLFRKEGQNVTLSCEQNLNHDAMYWYRQDPGQGLRLIYYSQIVNDFQKGDIAEGYSVSREKKESFPLTVTSAQKNPTAFYLCASRQGLQPQHFGDGTRLSIL.

The rearrangement uses TRBV6-5 and TRBJ1-1; no definite D call. Germline CDR1 MNHEY, CDR2 SVGAGI. The CDR3 covers 13 residues. V was clipped by 2 bases and J by 10 bases, with 14 bases between them. CDR3 sequence: CASSYLWREGAFF. Here the CDR3 DNA reads TGTGCCAGCAGTTACCTTTGGCGGGAAGGAGCTTTCTTT.

The V gene is TRBV5-8, the J gene TRBJ2-1; 9 bases map to TRBD1. Germline V gives CDR1 SGHTS, CDR2 YDEGEE. The CDR3 is 13 residues long. The V and J ends lost 0 bases and 8 bases, in that order; junction bases with no gene match: 0. DNA for the CDR3: TGTGCCAGCAGCTTGGACAGGGGGCATGAGCAGTTCTTC. This encodes CASSLDRGHEQFF.

This CDR3 is CASSRDRGGGNQPQHF. The CDR3, as DNA: TGTGCCAGCAGCCGGGACAGGGGTGGTGGCAATCAGCCCCAGCATTTT. The rearrangement uses TRBV2 and TRBJ1-5; 10 bases align to TRBD1. With 6 bases clipped from V and 2 bases from J, the junction kept 7 bases outside the gene matches. Germline CDR1 reads SNHLY; CDR2 reads FYNNEI. CDR3 length: 16 amino acids.

This chain connects TRBV19 to TRBJ2-2, with 8 bases that match TRBD2. Looked up from germline, CDR1 is LNHDA and CDR2 is SQIVND (reference sequence). The CDR3 sequence is 15 residues long. Trimming cost V 0 bases and J 4 bases; bases outside gene matches: 1. CDR3 nucleotides: TGTGCCAGTAGTATAGAGACTAGCGTCACCGGGGAGCTGTTTTTT. Encoded protein: CASSIETSVTGELFF.

The chain recombines TRBV25-1 with TRBJ2-2; a possible D gene is TRBD2 (7 bases). V lost 7 bases, J lost 6 bases, and 15 bases lay in between. CDR1 and CDR2 (germline): MGHDK, SYGVNS. The CDR3 is 14 residues long. CDR3 in amino acids: CASTGGGRAGELFF. In nucleotides, the CDR3 is TGTGCCAGCACTGGAGGGGGGAGGGCCGGGGAGCTGTTTTTT.

V and J are TRBV12-3 or TRBV12-4 and TRBJ1-1; D gene uncertain. The CDR3 loop spans 13 amino acids. Trimming pared 3 bases from V and 6 bases from J, leaving 11 bases between. CDR3 DNA: TGTGCCAGCAGTTTTAGGTTGGGAGCTGAAGCTTTCTTT. This codes for CASSFRLGAEAFF.

This rearrangement joins TRBV6-6 to TRBJ1-1; a possible D gene is TRBD1 (5 bases). CDR3 length: 12 amino acids. Germline V lookup: CDR1 MNHNY, CDR2 SVGAGI (reference sequence). With 11 bases removed from V and 1 base from J, the gap between germline ends came to 11 bases. CDR3 sequence reads: CASFQGNTEAFF. The CDR3 DNA sequence: TGTGCCTCCTTTCAGGGGAACACTGAAGCTTTCTTT.

The chain recombines TRBV2 with TRBJ1-2; D unclear. The CDR3 covers 13 residues. Germline V lookup: CDR1 SNHLY, CDR2 FYNNEI. The V end was cut by 0 bases, the J end by 4 bases, with 6 bases between. The CDR3 is CASSEATAYGYTF. The CDR3 coding sequence is TGTGCCAGCAGTGAAGCCACAGCCTATGGCTACACCTTC.

The rearrangement links TRBV5-6 to TRBJ2-3; D gene ambiguous. Trimming cost V 3 bases and J 6 bases, with 5 bases left between them. Germline lookup yields CDR1 SGHDT and CDR2 YYEEEE. CDR3 length: 11 amino acids. The CDR3 is CASSSQDTQYF. CDR3 coding DNA: TGTGCCAGCAGCTCTCAGGATACGCAGTATTTT.

The gene calls are TRBV18 and TRBJ1-5; D remains ambiguous. The germline V gene encodes CDR1 KGHSH and CDR2 LQKENI. V lost 3 bases and J 0 bases, leaving 12 bases between the germline ends. This CDR3 is 16 amino acids long. CDR3 nucleotides: TGTGCCAGCTCACCCCCAGGAGGGTCTAGCAATCAGCCCCAGCATTTT. Protein: CASSPPGGSSNQPQHF. Together with reference TRBV18 and TRBJ1-5, the CDR3 gives the full variable domain: NAGVMQNPRHLVRRRGQEARLRCSPMKGHSHVYWYRQLPEEGLKFMVYLQKENIIDESGMPKERFSAEFPKEGPSILRIQQVVRGDSAAYFCASSPPGGSSNQPQHFGDGTRLSIL.